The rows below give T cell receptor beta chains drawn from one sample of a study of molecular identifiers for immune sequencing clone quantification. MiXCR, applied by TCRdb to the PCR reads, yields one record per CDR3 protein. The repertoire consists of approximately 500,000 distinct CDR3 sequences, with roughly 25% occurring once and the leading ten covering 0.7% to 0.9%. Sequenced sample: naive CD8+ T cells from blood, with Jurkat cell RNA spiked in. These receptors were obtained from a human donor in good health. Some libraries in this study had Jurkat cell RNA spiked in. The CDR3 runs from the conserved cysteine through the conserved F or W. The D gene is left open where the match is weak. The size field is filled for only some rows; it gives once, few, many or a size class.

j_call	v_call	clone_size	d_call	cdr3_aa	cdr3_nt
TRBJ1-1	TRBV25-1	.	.	CASSDREGPTEAFF	TGTGCCAGCAGTGATCGGGAGGGCCCCACTGAAGCTTTCTTT
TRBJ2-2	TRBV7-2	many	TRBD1	CASSSINRGTGELFF	TGTGCCAGCAGCTCCATAAACAGGGGAACCGGGGAGCTGTTTTTT
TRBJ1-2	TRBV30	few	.	CAWNKISGQLYGYTF	TGTGCCTGGAATAAAATTTCAGGACAGCTCTATGGCTACACCTTC
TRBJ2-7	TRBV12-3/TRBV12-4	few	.	CASSPGIPLGEQYF	TGTGCCAGCAGCCCTGGGATTCCACTGGGAGAGCAGTACTTC
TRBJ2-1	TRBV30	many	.	CAWRIALYNEQFF	TGTGCCTGGAGGATAGCGCTGTACAATGAGCAGTTCTTC
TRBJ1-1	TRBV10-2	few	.	CASSESWGSHTEAFF	TGCGCCAGCAGTGAGTCGTGGGGATCGCACACTGAAGCTTTCTTT
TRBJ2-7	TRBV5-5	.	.	CASSPSGTDYEQYF	TGTGCCAGCAGCCCCTCGGGCACAGACTACGAGCAGTACTTC
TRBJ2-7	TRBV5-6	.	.	CASSSYQIIEQYF	TGTGCCAGCAGCTCATACCAAATTATCGAGCAGTACTTC
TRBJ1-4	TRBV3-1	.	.	CASSQDWDGENEKLFF	TGTGCCAGCAGCCAAGACTGGGACGGCGAAAATGAAAAACTGTTTTTT
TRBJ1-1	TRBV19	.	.	CASRIEGNRASTEALF	TGTGCCAGTAGAATTGAGGGAAACAGGGCCAGCACTGAAGCTTTATTT
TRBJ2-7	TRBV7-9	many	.	CASSANDGAVYEQYF	TGTGCCAGCAGCGCCAACGACGGGGCCGTCTACGAGCAGTACTTC
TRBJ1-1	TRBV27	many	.	CASSLLDSDTEAFF	TGTGCCAGCAGTTTATTGGATTCGGATACTGAAGCTTTCTTT
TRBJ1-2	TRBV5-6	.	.	CASSTGRLYLYGYTF	TGTGCCAGCAGCACCGGGCGATTGTATCTCTATGGCTACACCTTC
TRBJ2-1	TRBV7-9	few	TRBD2	CASSLGGTSYDEQFF	TGTGCCAGCAGCTTAGGGGGGACTAGTTATGATGAGCAGTTCTTC
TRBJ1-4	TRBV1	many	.	CTSSQVRSPRVRRNEKLFF	TGCACCAGCAGCCAAGTTAGGTCTCCCCGTGTCCGGCGAAACGAAAAACTGTTTTTT
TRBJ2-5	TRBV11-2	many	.	CASSLVEATQETQYF	TGTGCCAGCAGCTTAGTCGAGGCAACCCAAGAGACCCAGTACTTC
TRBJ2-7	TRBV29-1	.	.	CSVGPPTGPYEQYF	TGCAGCGTTGGCCCCCCCACGGGGCCCTACGAGCAGTACTTC
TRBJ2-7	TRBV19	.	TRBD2	CASSIGTSGLYEQYF	TGTGCCAGTAGTATAGGGACTAGCGGGCTGTACGAGCAGTACTTC
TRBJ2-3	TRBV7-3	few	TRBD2	CASSQLAGGITDTQYF	TGTGCCAGCAGCCAGCTGGCGGGAGGGATCACAGATACGCAGTATTTT
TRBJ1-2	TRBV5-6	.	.	CASSLEGVANYGYTF	TGTGCCAGCAGCTTGGAAGGGGTAGCTAACTATGGCTACACCTTC
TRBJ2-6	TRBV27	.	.	CASTAGFSSGANVLTF	TGTGCCAGCACCGCCGGCTTTTCCTCTGGGGCCAACGTCCTGACTTTC
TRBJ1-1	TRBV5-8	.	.	CASREQMNTEAFF	TGTGCCAGCAGGGAACAGATGAACACTGAAGCTTTCTTT
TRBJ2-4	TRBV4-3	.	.	CASSQEPLLGVTKNIQYF	TGCGCCAGCAGCCAAGAACCCCTTCTGGGGGTCACCAAAAACATTCAGTACTTC
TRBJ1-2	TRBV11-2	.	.	CASSPTSLAKYGYAF	TGTGCCAGCAGCCCGACCTCCTTAGCTAAATATGGCTACGCCTTC
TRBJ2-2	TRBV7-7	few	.	CASSLVPTPNTGELFF	TGTGCTAGCAGCTTAGTTCCGACACCGAACACCGGGGAGCTGTTTTTT
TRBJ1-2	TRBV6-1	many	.	CASEEENYGYTF	TGTGCCAGCGAGGAGGAGAACTATGGCTACACCTTC
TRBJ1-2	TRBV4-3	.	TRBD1	CASSLQGASYGCTF	TGCGCCAGCAGCCTACAGGGGGCGTCCTATGGCTGCACCTTC
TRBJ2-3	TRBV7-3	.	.	CASSKYGLGTNTDTQYF	TGTGCCAGCAGTAAATACGGCCTGGGCACAAACACGGATACGCAGTATTTT
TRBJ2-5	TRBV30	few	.	CAWMARYQETQYF	TGTGCCTGGATGGCACGCTACCAAGAGACCCAGTACTTC
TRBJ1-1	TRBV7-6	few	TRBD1	CASSLGQGVVFTEAFF	TGTGCCAGCAGCTTAGGTCAGGGGGTAGTTTTCACTGAAGCTTTCTTT
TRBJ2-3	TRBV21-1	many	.	CASSTVFGHAPATQYF	TGTGCCAGCAGCACCGTATTCGGACATGCCCCGGCTACGCAGTATTTT
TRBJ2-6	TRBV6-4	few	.	CASREDGANVLTF	TGTGCCAGCAGAGAAGATGGGGCCAACGTCCTGACTTTC
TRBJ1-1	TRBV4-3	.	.	CASSQERTLGTEAFF	TGCGCCAGCAGCCAAGAAAGGACCCTCGGCACTGAAGCTTTCTTT
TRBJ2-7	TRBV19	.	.	CASSIVLAPYEQYF	TGTGCCAGTAGTATTGTTCTAGCGCCCTACGAGCAGTACTTC
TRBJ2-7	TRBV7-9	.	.	CASSSPNYEQYF	TGTGCCAGCAGCTCTCCGAATTACGAGCAGTACTTC
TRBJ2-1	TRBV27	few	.	CASSLWGGTSYNEQFF	TGTGCCAGCAGTTTATGGGGCGGGACTTCTTACAATGAGCAGTTCTTC
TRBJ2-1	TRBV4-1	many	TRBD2	CASSPELLAGGFEFF	TGCGCCAGCAGCCCCGAGTTGCTAGCGGGAGGCTTCGAGTTCTTC
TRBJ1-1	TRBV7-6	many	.	CASSPYGTEAFF	TGTGCCAGCAGCCCCTATGGAACTGAAGCTTTCTTT
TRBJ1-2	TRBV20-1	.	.	CSASNAANYGYTF	TGCAGTGCCTCTAATGCGGCGAACTATGGCTACACCTTC
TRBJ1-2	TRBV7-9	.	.	CASSLNMRGNTGYTF	TGTGCCAGCAGCTTAAATATGAGGGGGAATACTGGCTACACCTTC
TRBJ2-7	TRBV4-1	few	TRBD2	CASSQELAGPSYEQYF	TGCGCCAGCAGCCAAGAACTAGCGGGGCCGTCCTACGAGCAGTACTTC
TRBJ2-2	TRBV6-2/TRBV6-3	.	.	CASSSGSWTGELYF	TGTGCCAGCAGTTCCGGTAGTTGGACCGGGGAGCTGTATTTT
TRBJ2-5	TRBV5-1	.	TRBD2	CASSTGTSGGGQETQYF	TGCGCCAGCAGCACCGGGACTAGCGGGGGGGGTCAAGAGACCCAGTACTTC
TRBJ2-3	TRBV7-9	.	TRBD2	CASSPPPLAGDADTQYF	TGTGCCAGCAGCCCACCTCCGCTAGCGGGGGACGCAGATACGCAGTATTTT
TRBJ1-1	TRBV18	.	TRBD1	CASSPPGEQGTLNTEAFF	TGTGCCAGCTCACCACCGGGGGAACAGGGGACCCTGAACACTGAAGCTTTCTTT
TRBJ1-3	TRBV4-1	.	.	CASSQVGGSISGNTIYF	TGCGCCAGCAGCCAAGTCGGAGGATCTATCTCTGGAAACACCATATATTTT
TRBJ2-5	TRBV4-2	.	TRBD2	CASSLVLAGAGETQYF	TGTGCCAGCAGCCTAGTACTAGCGGGCGCGGGAGAGACCCAGTACTTC
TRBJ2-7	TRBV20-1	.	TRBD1	CSASLGQGMGWYERYF	TGCAGTGCTAGCCTCGGACAGGGGATGGGGTGGTACGAGCGGTACTTC
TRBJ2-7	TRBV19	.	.	CASSIGTWYEQYF	TGTGCCAGTAGTATTGGAACCTGGTACGAGCAGTACTTC
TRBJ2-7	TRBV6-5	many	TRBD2	CASTGGSSYEQYF	TGTGCCAGCACGGGGGGGAGCTCCTACGAGCAGTACTTC